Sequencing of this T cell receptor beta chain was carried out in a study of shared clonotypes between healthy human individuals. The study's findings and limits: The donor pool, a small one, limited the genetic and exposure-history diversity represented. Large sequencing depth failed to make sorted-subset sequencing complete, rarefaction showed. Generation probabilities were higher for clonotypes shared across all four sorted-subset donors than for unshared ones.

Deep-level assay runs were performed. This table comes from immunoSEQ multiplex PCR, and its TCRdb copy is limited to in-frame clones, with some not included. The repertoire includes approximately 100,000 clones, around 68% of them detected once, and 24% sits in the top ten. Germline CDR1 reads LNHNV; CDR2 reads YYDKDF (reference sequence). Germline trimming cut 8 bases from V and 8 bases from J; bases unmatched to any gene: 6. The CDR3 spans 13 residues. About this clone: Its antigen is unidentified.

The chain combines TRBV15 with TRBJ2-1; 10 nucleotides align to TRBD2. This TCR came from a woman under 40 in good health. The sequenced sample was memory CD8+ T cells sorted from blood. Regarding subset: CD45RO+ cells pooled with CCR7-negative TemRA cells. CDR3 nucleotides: TGTGCCACCGGAGCGGGAGGGTACGATGAGCAGTTCTTC. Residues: CATGAGGYDEQFF.